This T cell receptor beta chain was sequenced during a study of PD-1 blockade in mismatch repair-deficient tumors. Regarding this clone: The target antigen is unknown.

The CDR3 spans 13 residues. Germline values: CDR1 LNHDA, CDR2 SQIVND (reference sequence). The V end was cut by 8 bases, the J end by 5 bases, with 15 bases between. Repertoires were generated with immunoSEQ multiplex PCR, while TCRdb's copy carries only in-frame clones and drops some. The sample holds tens of thousands of clones, roughly 80% seen once. Study results and caveats: Tumor-resident clones, often absent from pretreatment blood, expanded after pembrolizumab and then contracted.

The chain is built from TRBV19 and TRBJ2-5; D gene ambiguous. The TCR originated in an adult with mismatch repair-deficient cancer. The sequencing here drew on peripheral blood, taken 44 weeks after starting pembrolizumab. The CDR3 sequence is CASGRSIRETQYF. CDR3 in DNA: TGTGCCAGTGGAAGGTCTATCAGGGAGACCCAGTACTTC.